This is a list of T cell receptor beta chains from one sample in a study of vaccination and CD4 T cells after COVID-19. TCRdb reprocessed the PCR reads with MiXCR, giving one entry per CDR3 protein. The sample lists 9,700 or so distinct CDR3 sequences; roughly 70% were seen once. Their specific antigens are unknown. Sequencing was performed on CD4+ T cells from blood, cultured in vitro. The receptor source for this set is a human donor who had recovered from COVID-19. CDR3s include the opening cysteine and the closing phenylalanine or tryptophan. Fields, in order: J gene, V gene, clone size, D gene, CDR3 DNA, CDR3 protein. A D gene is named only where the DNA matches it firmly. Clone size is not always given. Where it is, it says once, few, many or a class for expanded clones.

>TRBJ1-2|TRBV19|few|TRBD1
TGTGCCAGTAGTCCGCTGGACAGGGACAACTATGGCTACACCTTC
CASSPLDRDNYGYTF
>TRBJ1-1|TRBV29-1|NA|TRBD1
TGCAGCGTTGAACCAGGTCCAGGGGGCGTTGAAGCTTTCTTT
CSVEPGPGGVEAFF
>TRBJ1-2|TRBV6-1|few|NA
TGTGCCAGCAGTGAAGACAGTGACTATGGCTACACCTTC
CASSEDSDYGYTF
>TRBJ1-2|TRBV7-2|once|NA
TGTGCCAGCAGCACGGGACGGTACTATGGCTACACCTTC
CASSTGRYYGYTF
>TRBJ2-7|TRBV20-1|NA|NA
TGCAGTGCTAGTCGTCGGCGGGAACCAACCTACGAGCAGTACTTC
CSASRRREPTYEQYF
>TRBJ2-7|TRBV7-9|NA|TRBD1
TGTGCCAGCAGCTCACAGGGGGCTATCTCCTACGAGCAGTACTTC
CASSSQGAISYEQYF
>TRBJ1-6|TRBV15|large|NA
TGTGCCACCAGCAGTAGGGGGGTCCTAAGTGATAATTCACCCCTCCACTTT
CATSSRGVLSDNSPLHF
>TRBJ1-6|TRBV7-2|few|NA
TGTGCCAGCGCATGGGGAGGGGTTCATAATTCACCCCTCCACTTT
CASAWGGVHNSPLHF
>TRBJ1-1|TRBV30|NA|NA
TGTGCCTGGAGTGTATTCAAGAACACTGAAGCTTTCTTT
CAWSVFKNTEAFF
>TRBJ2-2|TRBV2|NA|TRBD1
TGTGCCAGCAGAGGGACAGTAAACACCGGGGAGCTGTTTTTT
CASRGTVNTGELFF
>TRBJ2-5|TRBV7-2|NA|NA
TGTGCCAGCAGCCGCCCCGTCGGATCGGGGGAGACCCAGTACTTC
CASSRPVGSGETQYF